Each of the 4 T cell receptor beta chains below was sequenced from the same sample in a study of OX40 agonist ivuxolimab in advanced cancers. The protocol was immunoSEQ multiplex PCR, while the TCRdb copy is restricted to in-frame clones and leaves out a portion. The repertoire consists of approximately 79,000 clones, with around nine tenths occurring once and the leading ten covering 2% to 3%. Source: CD4+ or CD8+ T cells sorted from blood, taken in a trial of the OX40 agonist ivuxolimab. The receptors were gathered from an adult with an advanced solid tumor such as melanoma, head and neck, liver or kidney cancer.

The V gene is TRBV7-2, the J gene TRBJ1-2; TRBD1 matches 7 bases. V was clipped by 5 bases and J by 5 bases; unmatched bases: 5. Germline-derived CDR1 and CDR2 are SGHTA and FQGNSA. The CDR3 consists of 13 residues. CDR3 DNA sequence: TGTGCCAGCAGCCCGTCGACAGGGTATGGCTACACCTTC. Protein product: CASSPSTGYGYTF. Combining the CDR3 with reference TRBV7-2 and TRBJ1-2 gives the whole variable domain GAGVSQSPSNKVTEKGKDVELRCDPISGHTALYWYRQSLGQGLEFLIYFQGNSAPDKSGLPSDRFSAERTGGSVSTLTIQRTQQEDSAVYLCASSPSTGYGYTFGSGTRLTVV.

The chain combines TRBV5-4 with TRBJ1-1, with D hard to call. The CDR3 runs to 15 residues. The V gene lost 4 bases and the J gene lost 2 bases, with 15 bases spanning the gap. CDR1 is SGHNT, CDR2 YYREEE, per germline (reference sequence). CDR3 amino acids: CASSPIPGKNTEAFF. DNA for the CDR3: TGTGCCAGCAGCCCTATTCCGGGAAAAAACACTGAAGCTTTCTTT.

This clone was found a few times. This chain uses TRBV6-1 with TRBJ1-1, with D unclear. CDR3 length equals 12 residues. V dropped 7 bases and J dropped 1 base, with 7 bases sitting between them. Germline V lookup: CDR1 MNHNS, CDR2 SASEGT. The CDR3 coding sequence is TGTGCCAGCATGATATGGAACACTGAAGCTTTCTTT. It yields the protein CASMIWNTEAFF.

The CDR3 DNA reads as TGTGCCAGCAGCTTAGCGCAAGCAGGGGAGACCCAGTACTTC. It codes for CASSLAQAGETQYF. This sequence joins TRBV7-6 and TRBJ2-5, with D perhaps matching TRBD1 (5 bases). Trimming took off 0 bases at V and 5 bases at J, with 10 bases between the two ends. CDR1 and CDR2 from the germline V gene are SGHVS and FNYEAQ. The CDR3 has 14 residues.